This TCR beta chain was recovered during a study of T cell responses to AZD1222 COVID-19 vaccine. The study's findings and limits: After two AZD1222 doses, spike-specific TCR breadth and depth rose versus day 0.

As regards this clone: No antigen is known for it.

CDR3 length equals 18 residues. Trimming pared 0 bases from V and 3 bases from J, leaving 19 bases between. Germline CDR1 reads MGHDK; CDR2 reads SYGVNS. The protocol was immunoSEQ multiplex PCR, while the TCRdb copy is restricted to in-frame clones and leaves out a portion. The data contain roughly 70,000 clones, roughly 89% of them seen just once; the ten biggest clones take up about 9.3%. This clonotype was sampled from an adult who received the AZD1222 COVID-19 vaccine. V usage is TRBV25-1 and J usage is TRBJ2-3, with D possibly TRBD1 on 6 matching bases. Specimen: peripheral blood, collected 28 days after the second AZD1222 dose. CDR3 in DNA: TGTGCCAGCAGTGAATATGGTGTAAGGGGCAGGGGTACAGATACGCAGTATTTT. It codes for CASSEYGVRGRGTDTQYF.